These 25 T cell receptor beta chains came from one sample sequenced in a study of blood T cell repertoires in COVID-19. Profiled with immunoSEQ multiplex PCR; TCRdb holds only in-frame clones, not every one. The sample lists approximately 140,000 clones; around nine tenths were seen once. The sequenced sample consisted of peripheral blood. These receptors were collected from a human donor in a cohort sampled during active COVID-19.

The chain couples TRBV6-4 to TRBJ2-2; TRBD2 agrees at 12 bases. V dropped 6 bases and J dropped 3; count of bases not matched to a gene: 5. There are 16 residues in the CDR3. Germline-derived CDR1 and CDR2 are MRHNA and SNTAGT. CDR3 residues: CASRPSGRGDTGELFF. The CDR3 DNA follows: TGTGCCAGCAGACCTAGCGGGAGGGGCGACACCGGGGAGCTGTTTTTT.

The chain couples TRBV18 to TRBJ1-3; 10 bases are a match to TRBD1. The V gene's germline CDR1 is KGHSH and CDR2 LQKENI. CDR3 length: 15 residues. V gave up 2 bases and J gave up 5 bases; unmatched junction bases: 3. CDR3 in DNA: TGTGCCAGCTCACCAACGGGACAGGGGCGAAACACCATATATTTT. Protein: CASSPTGQGRNTIYF.

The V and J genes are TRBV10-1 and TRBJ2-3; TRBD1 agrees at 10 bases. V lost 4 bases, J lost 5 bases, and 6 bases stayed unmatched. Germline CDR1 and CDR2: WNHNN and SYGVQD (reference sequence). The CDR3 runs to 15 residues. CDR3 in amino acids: CASSGAGQGRDTQYF. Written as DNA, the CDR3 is TGCGCCAGCAGTGGAGCGGGACAGGGGCGAGATACGCAGTATTTT.

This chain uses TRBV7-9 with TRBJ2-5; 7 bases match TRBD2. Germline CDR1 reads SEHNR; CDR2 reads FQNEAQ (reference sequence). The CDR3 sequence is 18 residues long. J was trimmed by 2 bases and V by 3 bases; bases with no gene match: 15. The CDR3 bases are TGTGCCAGCAGCTTTCTCTCGTCCCGGGACTACCCTCAAGAGACCCAGTACTTC. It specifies CASSFLSSRDYPQETQYF.

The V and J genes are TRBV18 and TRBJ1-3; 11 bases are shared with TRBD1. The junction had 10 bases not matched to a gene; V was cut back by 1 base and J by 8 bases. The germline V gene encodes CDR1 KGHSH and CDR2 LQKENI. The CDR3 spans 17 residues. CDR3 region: CASSPLLRDRGRDTIYF. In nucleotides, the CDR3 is TGTGCCAGCTCACCACTTCTCCGGGACAGGGGGAGAGACACCATATATTTT. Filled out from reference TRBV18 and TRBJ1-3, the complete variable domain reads NAGVMQNPRHLVRRRGQEARLRCSPMKGHSHVYWYRQLPEEGLKFMVYLQKENIIDESGMPKERFSAEFPKEGPSILRIQQVVRGDSAAYFCASSPLLRDRGRDTIYFGEGSWLTVV.

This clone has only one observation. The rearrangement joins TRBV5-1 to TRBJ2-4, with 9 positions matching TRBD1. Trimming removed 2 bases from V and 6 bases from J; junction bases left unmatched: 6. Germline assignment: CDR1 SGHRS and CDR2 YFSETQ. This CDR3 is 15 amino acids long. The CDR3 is CASSFWTGEGNIQYF. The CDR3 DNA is TGCGCCAGCAGCTTCTGGACAGGGGAGGGAAACATTCAGTACTTC.

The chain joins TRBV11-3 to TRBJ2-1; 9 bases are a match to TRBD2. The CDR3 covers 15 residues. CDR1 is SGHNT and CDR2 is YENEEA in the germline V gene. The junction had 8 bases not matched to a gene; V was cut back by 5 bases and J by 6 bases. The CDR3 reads CASSPRLADLNEQFF. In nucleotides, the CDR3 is TGTGCCAGCAGCCCGCGACTAGCGGATCTCAATGAGCAGTTCTTC.

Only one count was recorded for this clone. The CDR3 sequence is CASSAGGVGGAGELFF. CDR3 bases: TGTGCCAGCAGCGCAGGGGGCGTCGGTGGAGCCGGGGAGCTGTTTTTT. The chain combines TRBV9 with TRBJ2-2, with 8 bases identical to TRBD1. Trimming removed 3 bases from V and 6 bases from J; junction bases left unmatched: 10. The CDR3 runs to 16 residues. Germline V gene data show CDR1 as SGDLS and CDR2 as YYNGEE.

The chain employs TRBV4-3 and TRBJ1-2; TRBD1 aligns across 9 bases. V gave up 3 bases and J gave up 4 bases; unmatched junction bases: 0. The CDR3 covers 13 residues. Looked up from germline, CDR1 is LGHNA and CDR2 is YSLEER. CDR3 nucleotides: TGCGCCAGCAGCCAGGGACAGGGCTATGGCTACACCTTC. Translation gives CASSQGQGYGYTF.

The DNA for the CDR3 is TGTGCCAGCAGCTTGGACACCACCCTCTCCTACGAGCAGTACTTC. This encodes CASSLDTTLSYEQYF. The chain carries TRBV5-6 and TRBJ2-7, with D unresolved. This CDR3 has 15 amino acids. CDR1 SGHDT and CDR2 YYEEEE come from the germline V gene. V lost 0 bases to trimming and J lost 0 bases, with 10 bases between them. The full variable domain, rest sourced from reference TRBV5-6 and TRBJ2-7, is DAGVTQSPTHLIKTRGQQVTLRCSPKSGHDTVSWYQQALGQGPQFIFQYYEEEERQRGNFPDRFSGHQFPNYSSELNVNALLLGDSALYLCASSLDTTLSYEQYFGPGTRLTVT.

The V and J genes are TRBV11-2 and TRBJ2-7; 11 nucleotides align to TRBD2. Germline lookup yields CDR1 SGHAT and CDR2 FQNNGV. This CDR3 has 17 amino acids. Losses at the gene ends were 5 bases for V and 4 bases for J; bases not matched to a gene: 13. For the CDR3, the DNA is TGTGCCAGCAGCACAGTGGGGTTAGCGGGAGGGCCGTACGAGCAGTACTTC. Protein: CASSTVGLAGGPYEQYF.

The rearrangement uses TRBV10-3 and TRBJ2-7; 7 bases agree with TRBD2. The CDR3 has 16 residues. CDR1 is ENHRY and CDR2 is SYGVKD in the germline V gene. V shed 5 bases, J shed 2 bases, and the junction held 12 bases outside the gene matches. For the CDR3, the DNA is TGTGCCATCAGTAACCTGGAAGCGGGGTTACCCTACGAGCAGTACTTC. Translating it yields CAISNLEAGLPYEQYF.

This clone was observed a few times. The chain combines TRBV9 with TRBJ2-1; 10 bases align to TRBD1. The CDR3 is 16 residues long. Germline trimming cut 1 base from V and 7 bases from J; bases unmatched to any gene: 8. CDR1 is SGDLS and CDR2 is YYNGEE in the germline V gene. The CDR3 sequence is CASSVSGTGDFNEQFF. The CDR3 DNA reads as TGTGCCAGCAGCGTATCAGGGACAGGGGATTTTAATGAGCAGTTCTTC.

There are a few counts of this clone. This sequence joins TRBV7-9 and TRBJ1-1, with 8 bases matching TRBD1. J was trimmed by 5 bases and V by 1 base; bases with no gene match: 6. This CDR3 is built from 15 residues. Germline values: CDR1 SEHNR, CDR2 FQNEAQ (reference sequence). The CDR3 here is CASSLVPDRDTEAFF. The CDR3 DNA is TGTGCCAGCAGCTTAGTCCCGGACAGGGATACTGAAGCTTTCTTT.

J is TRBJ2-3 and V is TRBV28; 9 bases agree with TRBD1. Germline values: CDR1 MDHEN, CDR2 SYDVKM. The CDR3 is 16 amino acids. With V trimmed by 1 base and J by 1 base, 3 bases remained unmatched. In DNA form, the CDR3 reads TGTGCCAGCAGTTTATCACAGGGGGCCGGCACAGATACGCAGTATTTT. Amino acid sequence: CASSLSQGAGTDTQYF.

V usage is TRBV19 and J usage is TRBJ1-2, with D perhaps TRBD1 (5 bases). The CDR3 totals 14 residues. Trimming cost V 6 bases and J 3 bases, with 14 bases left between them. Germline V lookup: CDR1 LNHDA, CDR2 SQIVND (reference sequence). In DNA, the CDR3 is TGTGCCAGTAGACCTCAGGGAAAGGACTATGGCTACACCTTC. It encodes CASRPQGKDYGYTF.

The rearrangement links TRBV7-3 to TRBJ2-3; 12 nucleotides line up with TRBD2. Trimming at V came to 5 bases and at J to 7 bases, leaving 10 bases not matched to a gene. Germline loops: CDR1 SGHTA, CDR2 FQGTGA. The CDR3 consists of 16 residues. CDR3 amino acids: CASSPGLAGLSNTQYF. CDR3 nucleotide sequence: TGTGCCAGCAGCCCCGGACTAGCGGGGTTATCGAATACGCAGTATTTT.

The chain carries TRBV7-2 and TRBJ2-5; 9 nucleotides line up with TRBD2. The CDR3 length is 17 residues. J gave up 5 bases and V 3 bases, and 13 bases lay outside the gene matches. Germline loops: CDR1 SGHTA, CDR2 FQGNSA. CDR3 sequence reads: CASSLGHGGRAVETQYF. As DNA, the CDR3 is TGTGCCAGCAGCTTGGGCCACGGCGGGAGGGCCGTCGAGACCCAGTACTTC.

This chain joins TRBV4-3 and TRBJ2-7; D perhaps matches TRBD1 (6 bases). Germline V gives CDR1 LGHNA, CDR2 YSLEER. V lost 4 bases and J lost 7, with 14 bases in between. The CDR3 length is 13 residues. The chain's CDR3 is CASSPQQGKEQYF. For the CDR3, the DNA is TGCGCCAGCAGCCCTCAACAGGGAAAAGAGCAGTACTTC.

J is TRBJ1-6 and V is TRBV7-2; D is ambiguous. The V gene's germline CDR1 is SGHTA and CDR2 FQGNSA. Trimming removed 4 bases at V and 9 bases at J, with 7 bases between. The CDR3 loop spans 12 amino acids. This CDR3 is CASSYSASPLHF. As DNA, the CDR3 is TGTGCCAGCAGCTACAGTGCTTCACCCCTCCACTTT. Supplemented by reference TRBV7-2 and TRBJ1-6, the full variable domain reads GAGVSQSPSNKVTEKGKDVELRCDPISGHTALYWYRQSLGQGLEFLIYFQGNSAPDKSGLPSDRFSAERTGGSVSTLTIQRTQQEDSAVYLCASSYSASPLHFGNGTRLTVT.

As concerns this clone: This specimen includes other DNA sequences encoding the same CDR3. The CDR3 protein is CASTRQGSPYEQYF. CDR3 DNA: TGTGCCAGCACCCGCCAGGGGTCCCCCTACGAGCAGTACTTC. The chain is built from TRBV7-8 and TRBJ2-7, with D tentatively TRBD1 (6 bases). Germline CDR1 reads SGHVS; CDR2 reads FQNEAQ. There are 14 residues in the CDR3. The V and J ends lost 7 bases and 2 bases respectively, with 15 bases between them.

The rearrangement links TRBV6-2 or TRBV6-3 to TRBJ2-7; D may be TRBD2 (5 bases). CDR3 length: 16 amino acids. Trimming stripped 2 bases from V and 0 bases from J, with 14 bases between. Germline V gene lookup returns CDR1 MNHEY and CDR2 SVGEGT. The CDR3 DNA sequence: TGTGCCAGCAGTTACCATCCGGGGTGGAGCTCCTACGAGCAGTACTTC. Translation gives CASSYHPGWSSYEQYF.

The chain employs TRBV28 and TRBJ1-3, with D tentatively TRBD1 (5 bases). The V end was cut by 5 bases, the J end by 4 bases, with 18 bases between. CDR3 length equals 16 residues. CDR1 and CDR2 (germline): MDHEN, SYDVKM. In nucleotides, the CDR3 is TGTGCCAGCAGTACCGCCGGGACTCGGAGGGGAAACACCATATATTTT. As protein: CASSTAGTRRGNTIYF.

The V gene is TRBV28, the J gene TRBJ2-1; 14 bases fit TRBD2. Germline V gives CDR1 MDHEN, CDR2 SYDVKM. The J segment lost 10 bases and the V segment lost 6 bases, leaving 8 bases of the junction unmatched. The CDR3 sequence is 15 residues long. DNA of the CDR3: TGTGCCAGCAGACAGAGGACTAGCGGGGGGTTGGAGCAGTTCTTC. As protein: CASRQRTSGGLEQFF.

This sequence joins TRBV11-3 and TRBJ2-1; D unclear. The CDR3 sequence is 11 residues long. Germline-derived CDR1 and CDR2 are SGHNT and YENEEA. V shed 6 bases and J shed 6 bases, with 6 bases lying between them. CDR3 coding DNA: TGTGCCAGCAGTGGAGTCAATGAGCAGTTCTTC. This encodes CASSGVNEQFF. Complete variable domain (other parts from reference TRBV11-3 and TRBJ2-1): EAGVVQSPRYKIIEKKQPVAFWCNPISGHNTLYWYLQNLGQGPELLIRYENEEAVDDSQLPKDRFSAERLKGVDSTLKIQPAELGDSAVYLCASSGVNEQFFGPGTRLTVL.